This paragraph covers one TCR beta chain sequence. This sample stems from a study of shared clonotypes between healthy human individuals. Generated by immunoSEQ multiplex PCR, the TCRdb table keeps only in-frame clones and is missing some. The sample has around 2.5 million clones; roughly 93% are singletons. Study donors comprised healthy, HIV-negative adults devoid of recent acute infection or vaccination. A CD45RA+ naive subset and a CD45RA-negative memory subset were split from CD4+ cells. Germline CDR1 LGHNT, CDR2 FRNRAP. J lost 1 base, V lost 4 bases, and 6 bases had no gene match. The CDR3 spans 16 residues.

The chain joins TRBV12-5 to TRBJ2-3; 9 bases map to TRBD1. Sequencing used naive CD4+ T cells from PBMCs. Noted subset: CD45RA+ positively selected. This sequence originates from a man aged 18-30 years in good health. Some clones in this sample may be carry-over from other donors' samples. CDR3 nucleotide sequence: TGTGCTAGTGGTTGGGGGACAGGGCGCCGCACAGATACGCAGTATTTT. Residues: CASGWGTGRRTDTQYF.